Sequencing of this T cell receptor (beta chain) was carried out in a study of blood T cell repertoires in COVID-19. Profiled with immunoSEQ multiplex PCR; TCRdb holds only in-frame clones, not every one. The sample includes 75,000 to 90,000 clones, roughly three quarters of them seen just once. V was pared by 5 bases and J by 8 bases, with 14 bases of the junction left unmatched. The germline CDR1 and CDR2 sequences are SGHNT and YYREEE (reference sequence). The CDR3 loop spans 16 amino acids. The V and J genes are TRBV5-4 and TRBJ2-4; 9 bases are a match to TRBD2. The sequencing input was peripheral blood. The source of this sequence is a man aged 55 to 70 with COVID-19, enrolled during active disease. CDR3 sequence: CASSGRASGAGDIQYF. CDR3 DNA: TGTGCCAGCAGTGGCCGGGCTAGCGGGGCGGGGGACATTCAGTACTTC.